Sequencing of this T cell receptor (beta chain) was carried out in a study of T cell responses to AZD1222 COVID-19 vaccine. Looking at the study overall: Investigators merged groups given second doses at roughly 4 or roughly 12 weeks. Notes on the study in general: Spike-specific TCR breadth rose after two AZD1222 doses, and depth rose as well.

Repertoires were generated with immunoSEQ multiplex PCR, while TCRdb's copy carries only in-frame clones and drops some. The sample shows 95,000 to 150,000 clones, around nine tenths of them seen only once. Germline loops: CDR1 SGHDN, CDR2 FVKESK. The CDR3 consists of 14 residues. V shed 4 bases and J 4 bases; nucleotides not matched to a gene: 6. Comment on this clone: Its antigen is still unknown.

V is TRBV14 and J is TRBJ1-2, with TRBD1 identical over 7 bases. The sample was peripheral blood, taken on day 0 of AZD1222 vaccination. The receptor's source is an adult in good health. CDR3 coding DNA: TGTGCCAGCAGCCTCGGACAGGCCAGCTATGGCTACACCTTC. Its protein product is CASSLGQASYGYTF. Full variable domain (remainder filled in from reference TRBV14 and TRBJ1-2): EAGVTQFPSHSVIEKGQTVTLRCDPISGHDNLYWYRRVMGKEIKFLLHFVKESKQDESGMPNNRFLAERTGGTYSTLKVQPAELEDSGVYFCASSLGQASYGYTFGSGTRLTVV.